Below are 20 T cell receptor beta chains sequenced from a single sample in a study of blood T cells in healthy people across ages. PCR was performed a second time for about 7 to 11 cycles using a sample-barcoded 5' primer and a J-beta primer mix. TCRdb itself ran the 5' RACE reads through MiXCR, one entry per CDR3 protein. Here the sample spans approximately 800,000 distinct CDR3 sequences, 56% being singletons. Sequencing used blood. The receptors here all came from a man between 40 and 49 years old in good health.

V and J are TRBV20-1 and TRBJ2-5; 8 nucleotides align to TRBD2. The CDR3 covers 12 residues. Per the germline V gene, CDR1 is DFQATT and CDR2 is SNEGSKA (reference sequence). Trimming at V came to 2 bases and at J to 7 bases, leaving 3 bases not matched to a gene. CDR3 sequence: CSARQAGGTQYF. The CDR3 bases are TGCAGTGCTAGACAGGCGGGAGGGACCCAGTACTTC.

The chain carries TRBV14 and TRBJ2-5, with no clear D. With 1 base removed from V and 2 bases from J, the gap between germline ends came to 17 bases. Germline V CDR1 and CDR2: SGHDN, FVKESK. CDR3 size: 17 residues. The CDR3 region is CASSQALGRPTQETQYF. The CDR3 DNA sequence: TGTGCCAGCAGCCAAGCCCTTGGACGGCCGACGCAAGAGACCCAGTACTTC.

This chain uses TRBV11-2 with TRBJ1-2; D is possibly TRBD1 (5 bases). Germline assignment: CDR1 SGHAT and CDR2 FQNNGV. The V gene lost 3 bases and the J gene lost 0 bases, with 14 bases spanning the gap. The CDR3 has 16 amino acids. The CDR3 reads CASSLLPRATNYGYTF. CDR3 nucleotides: TGTGCCAGCAGCTTGCTCCCCAGGGCCACTAACTATGGCTACACCTTC. Looking up the rest from reference TRBV11-2 and TRBJ1-2 gives the full variable domain: EAGVAQSPRYKIIEKRQSVAFWCNPISGHATLYWYQQILGQGPKLLIQFQNNGVVDDSQLPKDRFSAERLKGVDSTLKIQPAKLEDSAVYLCASSLLPRATNYGYTFGSGTRLTVV.

The chain employs TRBV10-3 and TRBJ2-1, with 12 nucleotides matching TRBD2. The end of the DNA is better explained by TRBJ2-7, so the J call may be wrong. This CDR3 comprises 16 residues. Per germline, CDR1 ENHRY and CDR2 SYGVKD. The CDR3 nucleotides read TGTGCCATCAGTGAGTACGACGCTAGCGGGAGGGCGAAGCAGTACTTC. It specifies CAISEYDASGRAKQYF.

The CDR3 DNA is TGTGCCAGCAGCTACCCCGGGGGGCTAGACGAGCAGTACTTC. Protein sequence: CASSYPGGLDEQYF. The chain uses TRBV7-9 and TRBJ2-7; TRBD2 might be the D (7 bases). The V end lost 4 bases, the J end lost 5 bases, and 15 bases lay between the germline ends. The V gene's germline CDR1 is SEHNR and CDR2 FQNEAQ (reference sequence). The CDR3 is 14 residues long.

This clonotype was seen more than once but under ten times. The chain joins TRBV6-5 to TRBJ2-4; D may be TRBD1 (5 bases). The CDR3 has 14 residues. V was cut by 6 bases and J by 10 bases, with 19 bases left in between. Germline CDR1 and CDR2: MNHEY and SVGAGI. CDR3 sequence (DNA): TGTGCCAGCAGCTCTCCTAGGGGCAGGGTGATTCAGTACTTC. Its protein product is CASSSPRGRVIQYF.

This clonotype came up a few times. The chain links TRBV7-9 to TRBJ1-5; D call uncertain. CDR3 length: 15 residues. The germline V gene has CDR1 SEHNR and CDR2 FQNEAQ (reference sequence). The germline V and J ends were trimmed by 5 bases and 5 bases, with 16 bases remaining between them. For the CDR3, the DNA is TGTGCCAGCAGCGCGGGCCCTACTCCCTATCAGCCCCAGCATTTT. It specifies CASSAGPTPYQPQHF.

CDR3 DNA: TGTGCCAGCAGGCGTAGCGGGGCCTACGAGCAGTACTTC. This sequence encodes CASRRSGAYEQYF. This sequence joins TRBV27 and TRBJ2-7; 8 bases align to TRBD2. V lost 6 bases to trimming and J lost 2 bases; unmatched junction nucleotides: 3. The CDR3 is made up of 13 amino acids. Germline CDR1 MNHEY, CDR2 SMNVEV (reference sequence).

CDR3 sequence reads: CSARDSRSYSYNEQFF. CDR3 nucleotides: TGCAGTGCTAGAGATAGTCGTAGTTACTCCTACAATGAGCAGTTCTTC. The chain carries TRBV20-1 and TRBJ2-1; unclear D gene. Trimming took off 0 bases at V and 0 bases at J, with 12 bases between the two ends. Germline CDR1 is DFQATT and CDR2 is SNEGSKA (reference sequence). This CDR3 is built from 16 residues.

This chain joins TRBV12-3 or TRBV12-4 and TRBJ2-3; 15 nucleotides align to TRBD2. V lost 5 bases, J lost 8 bases, and 8 bases stayed unmatched. This CDR3 comprises 16 residues. For the CDR3, the DNA is TGTGCCAGCAGTCCATGGACTAGCGGGGGGGTGGGTACGCAGTATTTT. Translation gives CASSPWTSGGVGTQYF.

With respect to this clonotype: A read error is possible here, since a much larger clone lies one base away. This chain connects TRBV28 to TRBJ1-6; D might be TRBD1 (5 bases). Germline V gene sequence: CDR1 MDHEN, CDR2 SYDVKM. This CDR3 is 14 amino acids long. Trimming took 9 bases from V and 11 from J, leaving 20 bases between them. The CDR3 DNA sequence: TGTGCCAGTACTCAGGGTGGCCAAGGGGCACCCCTCCACTTT. Protein product: CASTQGGQGAPLHF.

The gene calls are TRBV14 and TRBJ2-1; TRBD1 might be the D (6 bases). The ends were cut back, 4 bases at V and 4 bases at J, with 14 bases in the middle. Germline V gene data show CDR1 as SGHDN and CDR2 as FVKESK. CDR3 length: 15 amino acids. This CDR3 is CASSLLDSTYNEQFF. DNA of the CDR3: TGTGCCAGCAGCCTCCTGGACAGTACGTACAATGAGCAGTTCTTC. Variable domain in full (rest from reference TRBV14 and TRBJ2-1): EAGVTQFPSHSVIEKGQTVTLRCDPISGHDNLYWYRRVMGKEIKFLLHFVKESKQDESGMPNNRFLAERTGGTYSTLKVQPAELEDSGVYFCASSLLDSTYNEQFFGPGTRLTVL.

V gene TRBV7-2 combines with J gene TRBJ2-1; tentative D call: TRBD1 (5 bases). The CDR3 spans 16 residues. The germline gives CDR1 SGHTA, CDR2 FQGNSA. Trimming shortened V by 0 bases and J by 0 bases, and 9 bases separated the two germline ends. CDR3 loop: CASSLAADSSYNEQFF. CDR3 DNA sequence: TGTGCCAGCAGCTTAGCGGCCGACAGCTCCTACAATGAGCAGTTCTTC.

The sample holds a few counts of this clonotype. The chain employs TRBV12-3 or TRBV12-4 and TRBJ2-1; D remains ambiguous. The CDR3 sequence is 13 residues long. The V and J ends lost 5 bases and 7 bases respectively, with 12 bases between them. CDR3 DNA sequence: TGTGCCAGCAGTGATAGCCTGGGGAATGAGCAGTTCTTC. This gives the protein CASSDSLGNEQFF.

V and J are TRBV6-1 and TRBJ2-7; D is tentatively TRBD1 or TRBD2 (6 bases each). The V and J ends lost 2 bases and 2 bases respectively, with 10 bases between them. From germline, CDR1 is MNHNS and CDR2 SASEGT. The CDR3 runs 14 residues. CDR3 region: CASSELGGPYEQYF. As DNA, the CDR3 is TGTGCCAGCAGTGAATTGGGGGGCCCCTACGAGCAGTACTTC.

The chain employs TRBV6-2 or TRBV6-3 and TRBJ2-1; D remains ambiguous. With 2 bases removed from V and 10 bases from J, the gap between germline ends came to 12 bases. The germline V gene has CDR1 MNHEY and CDR2 SVGEGT. This CDR3 region has 13 residues. The CDR3 nucleotides are TGTGCCAGCAGTTACACTGGGATCAGCGAGCAGTTCTTC. The encoded protein is CASSYTGISEQFF.

This rearrangement joins TRBV12-3 or TRBV12-4 to TRBJ2-5, with D possibly being TRBD1 (5 bases). This CDR3 comprises 15 residues. The V end was cut by 1 base, the J end by 5 bases, with 14 bases between. CDR3 in DNA: TGTGCCAGCAGTTTAGGCGCAGGGTCTGGGGAGACCCAGTACTTC. Protein: CASSLGAGSGETQYF.

The chain employs TRBV20-1 and TRBJ2-7; 7 nucleotides align to TRBD2. After removal of 6 bases from V and 7 bases from J, the junction contained 9 bases not matched to a gene. Germline CDR1 reads DFQATT; CDR2 reads SNEGSKA (reference sequence). The CDR3 extends over 12 amino acids. CDR3 amino acids: CSAPSYGGEQYF. CDR3 DNA sequence: TGCAGTGCCCCGAGCTACGGGGGGGAGCAGTACTTC.

V and J are TRBV12-3 or TRBV12-4 and TRBJ2-5; 7 bases are a match to TRBD2. Trimming took 8 bases from V and 1 from J; bases not matched to a gene: 7. This CDR3 contains 14 residues. The CDR3 DNA sequence: TGTGCCAGCGGCCGAGCGGGGACCCAAGAGACCCAGTACTTC. Its protein product is CASGRAGTQETQYF.

This clonotype has only a few counts. The rearrangement uses TRBV12-3 or TRBV12-4 and TRBJ2-5, with a tentative D call TRBD1 (5 bases). The CDR3 runs 14 residues. V was pared by 1 base and J by 1 base, with 7 bases between. The CDR3 region has the DNA TGTGCCAGCAGTTTAGGACAGCTCCAAGAGACCCAGTACTTC. This codes for CASSLGQLQETQYF.